This is a list of T cell receptor beta chains from one sample in a study of vaccination and CD4 T cells after COVID-19. TCRdb redid the calling of the PCR reads with MiXCR, one entry per CDR3 protein. This table holds 6,000 to 8,500 distinct CDR3 sequences, approximately 30% found once. Antigen specificity for these receptors is unknown. Sequencing was carried out using CD4+ T cells from blood, cultured in vitro. Receptors originate from a human donor in good health. Each CDR3 is given with its conserved first and last residue. A D gene is named only where the DNA matches it firmly. Part of the rows lack a size; the others show once, few, many or a class for expanded clones.

few	TRBD1	TRBV7-9	TRBJ2-3	TGTGCCAGCAGCGTCGGGACAGGGGATGTATCAGATACGCAGTATTTT	CASSVGTGDVSDTQYF
.	TRBD2	TRBV20-1	TRBJ2-1	TGCAGTGTGGGGCCTAGCGGGAGGGCCACCAATGAGCAGTTCTTC	CSVGPSGRATNEQFF
.	.	TRBV7-9	TRBJ1-3	TGTGCCAGCAGCATAGACACTAAGTACTCTGGAAACACCATATATTTT	CASSIDTKYSGNTIYF
.	TRBD2	TRBV27	TRBJ2-1	TGTGCCAGCAGCGGGAGGCCCCCCAATAGGGATGAGCAGTTCTTC	CASSGRPPNRDEQFF
few	.	TRBV20-1	TRBJ2-7	TGCAGTGCTAGAGATTCCGTCAGGGCCTACGAGCAGTACTTC	CSARDSVRAYEQYF
.	.	TRBV11-1	TRBJ2-7	TGTGCCAGCAGCTTGGGGCGTGGATACGAGCAGTACTTC	CASSLGRGYEQYF
few	TRBD1	TRBV7-2	TRBJ1-3	TGTGCCAGCAGCTTAAGGGACAGGGGTGGAAACACCATATATTTT	CASSLRDRGGNTIYF
few	.	TRBV20-1	TRBJ2-1	TGCAGTGCTAGACGGGACCCCCTCAATGAGCAGTTCTTC	CSARRDPLNEQFF
few	.	TRBV6-1	TRBJ2-5	TGTGCCAGCAAAGGGGATGGAGGAACCCAGTACTTC	CASKGDGGTQYF
few	.	TRBV24-1	TRBJ2-7	TGTGCCACCAGTGACAGGGGCTCTATTGGGGGCGAGCAGTACTTC	CATSDRGSIGGEQYF
few	.	TRBV19	TRBJ2-7	TGTGCCAGTAGTGTGAACCGGGACGGGTACGAGCAGTACTTC	CASSVNRDGYEQYF
few	TRBD1	TRBV7-6	TRBJ2-2	TGTGCCAGCAGCGACAAGGGGGCAGGGAAGCTGTTTTTT	CASSDKGAGKLFF
.	.	TRBV14	TRBJ1-6	TGTGCCAGCAGCCTAGCCTATAATTCACCCCTCCACTTT	CASSLAYNSPLHF
medium-sized	TRBD1	TRBV7-8	TRBJ1-1	TGTGCCAGCAGCGGGACAGGGCCGAACACTGAAGCTTTCTTT	CASSGTGPNTEAFF
few	TRBD1	TRBV4-3	TRBJ2-3	TGCGCCAGCAGCCAGCAGGGGGCTGTAGATACGCAGTATTTT	CASSQQGAVDTQYF
.	.	TRBV11-2	TRBJ2-7	TGTGCCAGCAGCCGTCTCTCCTACGAGCAGTACTTC	CASSRLSYEQYF
few	TRBD1	TRBV4-2	TRBJ1-6	TGTGCCAGCAGCCGGGACAGGGGAAGGAGTTCACCCCTCCACTTT	CASSRDRGRSSPLHF
few	TRBD2	TRBV20-1	TRBJ2-2	TGCAGTGCTAGAGTAACTAGCGTTACCGGGGAGCTGTTTTTT	CSARVTSVTGELFF
few	TRBD1	TRBV24-1	TRBJ2-5	TGTGCCACCAGTGACACGAGACAGGGGCAAGAGACCCAGTACTTC	CATSDTRQGQETQYF
.	TRBD1	TRBV20-1	TRBJ1-1	TGCAGTGCTAGAGATCCCGACAGGGTAGGAACTGAAGCTTTCTTT	CSARDPDRVGTEAFF
few	.	TRBV30	TRBJ1-5	TGTGCCTGGGGAACAGGTGGTAGCAATCAGCCCCAGCATTTT	CAWGTGGSNQPQHF
few	.	TRBV28	TRBJ1-2	TGTGCCAGCAGTTTAGGGGGTTATGGCTACACCTTC	CASSLGGYGYTF
few	.	TRBV7-3	TRBJ1-1	TGTGCCAGCAGCGATAGAGGGGCGTCGGGCACTGAAGCTTTCTTT	CASSDRGASGTEAFF
few	TRBD2	TRBV7-6	TRBJ2-7	TGTGCCAGCAGCTCCTCTGATGGAGCGGGAGTTCACGAGCAGTACTTC	CASSSSDGAGVHEQYF
few	.	TRBV20-1	TRBJ2-7	TGCAGTGCTACTAAGTCAGCGGACTCCTACGAGCAGTACTTC	CSATKSADSYEQYF
medium-sized	.	TRBV20-1	TRBJ1-1	TGCAGTGCTGGGGGGGACACTGAAGCTTTCTTT	CSAGGDTEAFF
.	TRBD2	TRBV7-8	TRBJ2-7	TGTGCCAGCAGCATGCCGGGACTAGGTGTCCACGAGCAGTACTTC	CASSMPGLGVHEQYF
.	.	TRBV7-3	TRBJ2-3	TGTGCCAGCAGCTATACGACCCGAGATACGCAGTATTTT	CASSYTTRDTQYF
.	TRBD1	TRBV20-1	TRBJ2-7	TGCAGTGCCCGGGACAGGGATTACGAGCAGTACTTC	CSARDRDYEQYF
.	TRBD1	TRBV6-1	TRBJ1-2	TGTGCCAGCAGGTCCCCCCTCTCCGGGACAGGTTATTCCTATGGCTACACCTTC	CASRSPLSGTGYSYGYTF
.	TRBD2	TRBV20-1	TRBJ2-5	TGCAGTGCTAGAGTAACTAGCGGGCAAGAGACCCAGTACTTC	CSARVTSGQETQYF
.	TRBD1	TRBV6-5	TRBJ1-5	TGTGCCAGCAGCTACGGGGCCCCGGGACAGGAGTCGGGTCAGCCCCAGCATTTT	CASSYGAPGQESGQPQHF
few	TRBD2	TRBV7-2	TRBJ2-7	TGTGCCAGCAGAAGCGAGCGGGATTCCCCCGAGCAGTACTTC	CASRSERDSPEQYF
.	TRBD1	TRBV18	TRBJ2-5	TGTGCCAGCTCACCCCCGACAGGGGTTGAGACCCAGTACTTC	CASSPPTGVETQYF
.	TRBD2	TRBV20-1	TRBJ2-2	TGCAGTGCTAGAGAGGGCGGGGGCACCGGGGAGCTGTTTTTT	CSAREGGGTGELFF
.	TRBD2	TRBV20-1	TRBJ2-3	TGCAGTGCTTATAGCGGGAGTTCGCAGTATTTT	CSAYSGSSQYF
.	TRBD1	TRBV20-1	TRBJ2-3	TGCAGTGCTAGTCCCCGGGACAGGGTTAAGAATACGCAGTATTTT	CSASPRDRVKNTQYF
once	TRBD2	TRBV7-3	TRBJ2-1	TGTGCCAGCAGCTTTAGAAACGGGAGGTCGGATGAGCAGTTCTTC	CASSFRNGRSDEQFF
few	.	TRBV24-1	TRBJ2-5	TGTGCCACCAGTGATGCCGGGACTCCGATGCCGGAGACCCAGTACTTC	CATSDAGTPMPETQYF
few	.	TRBV7-2	TRBJ2-6	TGTGCCAGCAGCTTAGGAGTGGTCCAGGGGTCTGGGGCCAACGTCCTGACTTTC	CASSLGVVQGSGANVLTF
few	.	TRBV20-1	TRBJ1-1	TGCAGTGCTAGACTCGGGGGGGACACTGAAGCTTTCTTT	CSARLGGDTEAFF
few	.	TRBV7-8	TRBJ2-1	TGTGCCAGCAGCCTTAGGGAAGGGTTGAATGAGCAGTTCTTC	CASSLREGLNEQFF
.	TRBD1	TRBV29-1	TRBJ1-6	TGCAGCGTTATGACAGGGACTAATTCACCCCTCCACTTT	CSVMTGTNSPLHF
.	.	TRBV28	TRBJ2-1	TGTGCCAGCAGCCCTACTAGCAACCCCCGAAATGAGCAGTTCTTC	CASSPTSNPRNEQFF
medium-sized	TRBD1	TRBV10-3	TRBJ1-2	TGTGCCATCAGTGAGCGACAGGGATCCTATGGCTACACCTTC	CAISERQGSYGYTF
few	.	TRBV19	TRBJ1-2	TGTGCCAGTAGTATAGCGGAGGTCGGTGGCTACACCTTC	CASSIAEVGGYTF